These 7 T cell receptor beta chains were all obtained from the same sample, sequenced in a study of T cells expressing NK-cell markers. TCRdb reworked the 5' RACE reads into one entry per CDR3 protein, no DNA. The sample data list roughly 110,000 distinct CDR3 sequences. The specimen was blood T cells: a sorted CD56 or NKG2C T cell subset, CD4+ or CD8+ T cells, or bulk PBMC T cells (not recorded which). The origin of the receptors is a woman between 18 and 70 years old in good health.

The rearrangement links TRBV4-3 to TRBJ2-3; TCRdb returns TRBD2, unconfirmable since there is no DNA. Germline V lookup: CDR1 LGHNA, CDR2 YSLEER. This CDR3 is 16 amino acids long. The CDR3 is CASSRHIAGSTDTQYF.

The chain links TRBV6-2 or TRBV6-3 to TRBJ2-5. CDR3 length: 14 amino acids. Germline CDR1 is MNHEY and CDR2 is SVGEGT. The CDR3 region is CASSYLRVEETQYF.

The chain links TRBV29-1 to TRBJ2-3; the D call of TRBD2 rests on TCRdb alone, since no DNA is present to check it. CDR1 and CDR2 from the germline V gene are SQVTM and ANQGSEA. The CDR3 has 21 residues. The CDR3 spells CSVGGQRNSTSGGAVAPQRYF.

The genes are TRBV24-1 and TRBJ2-2; the TCRdb D gene call, TRBD1, has no DNA to confirm it. The CDR3 is made up of 16 amino acids. Germline CDR1 is KGHDR and CDR2 is SFDVKD. CDR3 residues: CATSDFMGGASGELFF.

This chain links TRBV20-1 with TRBJ2-7; TCRdb names TRBD2, which stays unverified in the absence of DNA. The length of the CDR3 is 13 residues. The germline V gene has CDR1 DFQATT and CDR2 SNEGSKA (reference sequence). CDR3 region: CSAVSGGVGEQYF.

This chain connects TRBV4-3 to TRBJ2-2; TCRdb proposes TRBD2, but this gene call is untestable without DNA. The CDR3 loop spans 17 amino acids. Looked up from germline, CDR1 is LGHNA and CDR2 is YSLEER. This chain's CDR3 is CASSQGTSGSSAGELFF.

The V gene is TRBV29-1, the J gene TRBJ2-5; there is no DNA to check the TCRdb D call of TRBD1. CDR1 SQVTM and CDR2 ANQGSEA come from the germline V gene. The CDR3 length is 13 residues. CDR3 region: CSVKGGGFETQYF.